The following is a T cell receptor (beta chain) sequence with its context. The target antigen is unknown. This entry is derived from a study of T cell responses to AZD1222 COVID-19 vaccine. Germline V gene lookup returns CDR1 LNHDA and CDR2 SQIVND (reference sequence). This CDR3 region has 14 residues. V was pared by 7 bases and J by 6 bases, with 5 bases of the junction left unmatched. The table came from immunoSEQ multiplex PCR; TCRdb's copy has only in-frame clones and leaves some out. This sample has 75,000 to 90,000 clones, with around 90% found just once. Notes on the study in general: Spike was spanned by vaccine-associated CD4 TCRs, which were dominant at 160-218 and 743-854. Nearly half of spike-specific TCRs reportedly target unmutated variant regions.

This clonotype was sampled from an adult who received the AZD1222 COVID-19 vaccine. The J gene is TRBJ2-2, the V gene TRBV19, with 10 bases fitting TRBD1. The specimen was peripheral blood, collected 28 days after the second AZD1222 dose. The CDR3: CASNPTGGPGELFF. The CDR3 DNA follows: TGTGCCAGTAACCCGACAGGGGGCCCCGGGGAGCTGTTTTTT.